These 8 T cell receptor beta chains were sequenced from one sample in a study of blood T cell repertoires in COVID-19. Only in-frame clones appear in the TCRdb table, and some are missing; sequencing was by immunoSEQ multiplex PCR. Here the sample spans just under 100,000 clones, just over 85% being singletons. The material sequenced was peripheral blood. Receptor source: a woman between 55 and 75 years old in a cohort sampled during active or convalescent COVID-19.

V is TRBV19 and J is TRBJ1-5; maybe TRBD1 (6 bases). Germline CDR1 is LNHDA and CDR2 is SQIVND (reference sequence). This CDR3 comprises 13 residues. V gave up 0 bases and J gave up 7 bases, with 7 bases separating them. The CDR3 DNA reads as TGTGCCAGTAGTATAGAACAGGGCCAGCCCCAGCATTTT. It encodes CASSIEQGQPQHF.

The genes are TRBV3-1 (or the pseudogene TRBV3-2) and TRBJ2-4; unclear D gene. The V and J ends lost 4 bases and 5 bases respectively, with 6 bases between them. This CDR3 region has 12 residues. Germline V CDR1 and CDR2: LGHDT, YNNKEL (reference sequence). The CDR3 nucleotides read TGTGCCAGCAGCCTAATCCAAAACATTCAGTACTTC. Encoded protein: CASSLIQNIQYF.

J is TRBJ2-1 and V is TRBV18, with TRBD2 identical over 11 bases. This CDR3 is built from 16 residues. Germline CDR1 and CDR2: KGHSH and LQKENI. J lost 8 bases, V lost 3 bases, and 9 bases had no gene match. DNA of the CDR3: TGTGCCAGCTCACCCACGCTTAGCGGGGGGGGAGATGAGCAGTTCTTC. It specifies CASSPTLSGGGDEQFF.

CDR3 in amino acids: CASSAGPPGLAGKQYF. In nucleotides, the CDR3 is TGTGCCAGCAGCGCAGGCCCCCCGGGACTAGCGGGAAAGCAGTACTTC. V and J are TRBV9 and TRBJ2-7; 13 positions match TRBD2. Germline lookup yields CDR1 SGDLS and CDR2 YYNGEE. Trimming at V came to 3 bases and at J to 8 bases, leaving 11 bases not matched to a gene. The CDR3 has 16 residues.

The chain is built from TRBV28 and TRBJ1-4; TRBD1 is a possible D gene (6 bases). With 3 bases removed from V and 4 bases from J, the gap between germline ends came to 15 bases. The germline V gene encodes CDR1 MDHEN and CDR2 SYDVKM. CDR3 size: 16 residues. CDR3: CASSFSKTGYNEKLFF. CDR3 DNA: TGTGCCAGCAGTTTCTCCAAGACAGGTTATAATGAAAAACTGTTTTTT.

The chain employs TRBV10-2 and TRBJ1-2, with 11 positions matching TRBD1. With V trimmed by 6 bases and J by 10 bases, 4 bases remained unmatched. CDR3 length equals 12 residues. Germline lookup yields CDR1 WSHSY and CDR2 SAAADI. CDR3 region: CASSGQGALYTF. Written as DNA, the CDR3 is TGCGCCAGCAGCGGACAGGGGGCCCTCTACACCTTC.

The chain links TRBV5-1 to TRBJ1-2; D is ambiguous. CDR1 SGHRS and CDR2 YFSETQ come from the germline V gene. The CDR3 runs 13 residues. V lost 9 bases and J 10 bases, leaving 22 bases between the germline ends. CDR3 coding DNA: TGCGCCACCTCGGTAGAGGATACGGCGGACTACACCTTC. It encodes CATSVEDTADYTF.

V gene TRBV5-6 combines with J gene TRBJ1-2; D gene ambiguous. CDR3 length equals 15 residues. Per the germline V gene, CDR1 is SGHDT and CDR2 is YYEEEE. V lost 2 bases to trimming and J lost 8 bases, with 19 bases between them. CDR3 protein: CASSFGMGGREGYTF. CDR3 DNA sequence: TGTGCCAGCAGCTTCGGGATGGGAGGGCGAGAAGGCTACACCTTC.